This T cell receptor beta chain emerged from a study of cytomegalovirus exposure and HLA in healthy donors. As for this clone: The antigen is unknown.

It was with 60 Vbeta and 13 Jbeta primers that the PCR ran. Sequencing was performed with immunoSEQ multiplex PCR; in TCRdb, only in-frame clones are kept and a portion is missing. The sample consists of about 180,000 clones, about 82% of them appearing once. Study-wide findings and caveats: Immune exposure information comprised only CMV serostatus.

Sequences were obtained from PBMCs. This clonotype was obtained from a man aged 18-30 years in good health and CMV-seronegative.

CDR3 sequence: CASSVRGQGGHEQYF. DNA for the CDR3: TGTGCCAGCAGTGTTAGGGGACAGGGTGGTCACGAGCAGTACTTC. The rearrangement uses TRBV2 and TRBJ2-7; 9 bases line up with TRBD1. Trimming removed 4 bases from V and 5 bases from J; junction bases left unmatched: 9. The CDR3 is made up of 15 amino acids. The germline V gene has CDR1 SNHLY and CDR2 FYNNEI.